The 2 T cell receptor beta chains in this list originate from one sample, sequenced in a study of blood T cells in healthy people across ages. A J-beta primer mix and a sample-barcoded 5' primer were used in a second PCR of roughly 6 to 12 cycles. TCRdb processed the 5' RACE reads anew with MiXCR; each CDR3 protein has one entry. The sample contains 980,000 or so distinct CDR3 sequences, 48% of which appear only once. Sequenced: blood. The origin of the receptors is a man aged 30 to 45 in good health.

Concerning this clonotype: Since the CDR3 does not end with the conserved phenylalanine or tryptophan, this likely comes from a read error. The chain combines TRBV18 with TRBJ2-3; no reliable D call. CDR3 length equals 16 residues. The germline V gene has CDR1 KGHSH and CDR2 LQKENI. The germline V and J ends were trimmed by 2 bases and 0 bases, with 12 bases remaining between them. The CDR3 nucleotides read TGTGCCAGCTCACCAGAAGCTATAGCTAGCACAGATACGCAGTATTTG. Translating it yields CASSPEAIASTDTQYL.

CDR3 bases: TGTGCCAGCAGCCACCCACAGGAAAACAATGAGCAGTACTTC. It codes for CASSHPQENNEQYF. This rearrangement joins TRBV4-2 to TRBJ2-7; perhaps TRBD1 as D (5 bases). CDR1 and CDR2 from the germline V gene are LGHNA and YNFKEQ. The CDR3 runs to 14 residues. Deletions cut 3 bases from V and 7 bases from J, with 16 bases between.